This record looks at one T cell receptor beta chain sequence and its context. What it recognizes is unknown. Authors of the study amplified TCR beta CDR3 regions from RNA transcripts. First-round RT-PCR of the TCR CDR3 relied on the HTBI primer set. Via MiXCR, TCRdb re-called the multiplex PCR reads, giving one row per CDR3 protein. The sample comprises almost 500,000 distinct CDR3 sequences, 20% to 25% of which are singletons, and under 55% rests with the top ten. This record comes from a study of T cells in Graves' hyperthyroidism and ophthalmopathy. Background on the study: The authors collected peripheral blood at initial diagnosis, before any treatment.

Clinicians diagnosed patients from clinical symptoms, serum thyroxine and TRAb, thyroid ultrasound and orbital computed tomography. Study findings and constraints: Most clonotypes expanded in thyroid above 0.001 were likewise present in blood.

Germline lookup yields CDR1 MDHEN and CDR2 SYDVKM. V dropped 3 bases and J dropped 6; count of bases not matched to a gene: 6. The CDR3 is 15 residues long. The receptor was derived from a woman aged 70 to 79 with Graves' ophthalmopathy. The chain is built from TRBV28 and TRBJ1-5; 9 bases line up with TRBD1. Material: blood. The CDR3 region has the DNA TGTGCCAGCAGTTTCCCGAGACAGGGGGGTCAGCCCCAGCATTTT. The encoded protein is CASSFPRQGGQPQHF. Filled out from reference TRBV28 and TRBJ1-5, the complete variable domain reads DVKVTQSSRYLVKRTGEKVFLECVQDMDHENMFWYRQDPGLGLRLIYFSYDVKMKEKGDIPEGYSVSREKKERFSLILESASTNQTSMYLCASSFPRQGGQPQHFGDGTRLSIL.